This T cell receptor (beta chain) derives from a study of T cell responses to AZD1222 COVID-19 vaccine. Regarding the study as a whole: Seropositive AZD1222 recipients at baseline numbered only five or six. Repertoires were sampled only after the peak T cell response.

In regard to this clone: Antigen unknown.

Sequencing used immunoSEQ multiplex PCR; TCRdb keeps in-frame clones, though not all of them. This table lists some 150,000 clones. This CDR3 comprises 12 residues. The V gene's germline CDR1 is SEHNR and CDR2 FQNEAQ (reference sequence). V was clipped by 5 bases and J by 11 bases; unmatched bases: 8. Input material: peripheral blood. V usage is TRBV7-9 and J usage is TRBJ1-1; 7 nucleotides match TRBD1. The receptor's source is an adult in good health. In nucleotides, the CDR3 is TGTGCCAGCAGCACGAAAACAGGGGCGGCTTTCTTT. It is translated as CASSTKTGAAFF.